Reported below is one TCR beta chain. This sample was taken from a study of cytomegalovirus exposure and HLA in healthy donors. Sequenced by immunoSEQ multiplex PCR; TCRdb stores in-frame clones only, minus some. The table records roughly 56,000 clones, roughly nine tenths of them present only once. The CDR3 has 15 residues. The germline V gene has CDR1 LNHDA and CDR2 SQIVND (reference sequence). V was pared by 3 bases and J by 0 bases, with 3 bases of the junction left unmatched. This TCR came from a woman younger than 35 in good health and CMV-seronegative. The chain links TRBV19 to TRBJ2-7; the match to TRBD1 covers 9 bases. The sample was PBMCs. The CDR3 is CASSIATGGSYEQYF. CDR3 DNA: TGTGCCAGTAGTATTGCGACAGGGGGCTCCTACGAGCAGTACTTC.